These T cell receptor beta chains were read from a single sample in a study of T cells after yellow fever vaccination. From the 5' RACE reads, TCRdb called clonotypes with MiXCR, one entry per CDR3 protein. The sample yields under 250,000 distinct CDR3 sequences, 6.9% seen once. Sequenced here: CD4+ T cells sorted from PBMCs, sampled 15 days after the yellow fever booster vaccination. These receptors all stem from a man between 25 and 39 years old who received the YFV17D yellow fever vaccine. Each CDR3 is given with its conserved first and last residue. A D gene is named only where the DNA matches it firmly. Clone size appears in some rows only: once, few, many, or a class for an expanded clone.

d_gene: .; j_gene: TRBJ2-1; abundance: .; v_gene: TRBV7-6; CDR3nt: TGTGCCAGCAGCCCCCCCACGAACAATGAGCAGTTCTTC; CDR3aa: CASSPPTNNEQFF
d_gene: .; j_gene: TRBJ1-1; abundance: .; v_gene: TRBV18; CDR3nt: TGTGCCAGCTCACCCACTAAGGGGAAGCCGAACACTGAAGCTTTCTTT; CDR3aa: CASSPTKGKPNTEAFF
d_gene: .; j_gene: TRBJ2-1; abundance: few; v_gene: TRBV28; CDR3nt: TGTGCCAGCAGTCCCCCCCCGAGGCTCTTATACAATGAGCAGTTCTTC; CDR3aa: CASSPPPRLLYNEQFF
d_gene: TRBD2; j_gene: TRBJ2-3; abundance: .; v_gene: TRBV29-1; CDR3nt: TGCAGCGCCGGGACTAGCGGGCCATTATACACGCAGTATTTT; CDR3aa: CSAGTSGPLYTQYF
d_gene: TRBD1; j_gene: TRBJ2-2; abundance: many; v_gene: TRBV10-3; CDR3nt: TGTGCCATCAGTCGGGCAGGGGGCGTCGGGGAGCTGTTTTTT; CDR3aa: CAISRAGGVGELFF
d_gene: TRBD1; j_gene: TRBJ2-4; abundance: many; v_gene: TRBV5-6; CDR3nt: TGTGCCAGCAGGGCCGACAGGGGATACATTCAGTACTTC; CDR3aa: CASRADRGYIQYF
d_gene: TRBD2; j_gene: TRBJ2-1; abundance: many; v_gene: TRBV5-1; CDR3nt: TGCGCCAGCAGTCCTAGCGGGAGTAATGAGCAGTTCTTC; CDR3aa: CASSPSGSNEQFF
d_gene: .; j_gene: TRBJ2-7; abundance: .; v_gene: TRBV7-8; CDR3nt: TGTGCCAGCAGCTTAGAGTTGGAGTGGGAGCAGTACTTC; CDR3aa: CASSLELEWEQYF
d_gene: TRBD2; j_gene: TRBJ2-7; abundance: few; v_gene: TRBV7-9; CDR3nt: TGTGCCAGCAGCCCCCGACTAGCGGAAATTAGCTCCTACGAGCAGTACTTC; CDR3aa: CASSPRLAEISSYEQYF
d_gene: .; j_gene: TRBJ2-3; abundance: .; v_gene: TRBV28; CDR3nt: TGTGCCAGCACCCGGGCCTTCACAGATACGCAGTATTTT; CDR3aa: CASTRAFTDTQYF
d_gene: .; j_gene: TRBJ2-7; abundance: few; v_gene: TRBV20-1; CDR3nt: TGCAGTGCTAGACGGGAGCTCTCCTACGAGCAGTACTTC; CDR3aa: CSARRELSYEQYF
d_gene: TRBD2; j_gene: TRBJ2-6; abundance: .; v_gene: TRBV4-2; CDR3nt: TGTGCCAGCAGCCAAGAGATAGCGGGATACTCTGGGGCCAACGTCCTGACTTTC; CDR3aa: CASSQEIAGYSGANVLTF
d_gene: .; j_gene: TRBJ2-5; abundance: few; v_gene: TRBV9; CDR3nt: TGTGCCAGCAGCTCCCGAGGCGGGGCCGAAGAGACCCAGTACTTC; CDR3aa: CASSSRGGAEETQYF
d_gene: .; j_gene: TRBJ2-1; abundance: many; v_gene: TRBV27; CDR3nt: TGTGCCAGCAGTCCACGGGACGGGTCCTACAATGAGCAGTTCTTC; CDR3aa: CASSPRDGSYNEQFF
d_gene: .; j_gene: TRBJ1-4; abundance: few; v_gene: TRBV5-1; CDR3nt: TGCGCCAGCAGTCGTGACACTAATGAAAAACTGTTTTTT; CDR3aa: CASSRDTNEKLFF
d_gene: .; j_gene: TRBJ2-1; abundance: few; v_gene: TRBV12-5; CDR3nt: TGTGCTAGTGGTTTGGGAGCGGACAGGGGACTAGCGGAGCAGTTCTTC; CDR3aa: CASGLGADRGLAEQFF
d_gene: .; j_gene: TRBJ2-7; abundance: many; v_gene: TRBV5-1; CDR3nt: TGCGCCAGCAGCTTCTCGACCCGTATCGAGCAGTACTTC; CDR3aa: CASSFSTRIEQYF
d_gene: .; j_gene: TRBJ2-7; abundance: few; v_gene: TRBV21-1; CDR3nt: TGTGCCAGCTTGGTACTATCACACTACGAGCAGTACTTC; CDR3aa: CASLVLSHYEQYF
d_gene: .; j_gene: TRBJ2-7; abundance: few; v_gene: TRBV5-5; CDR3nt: TGTGCCAGCAGGACAGGACTCGAGAGCTCCTACGAGCAGTACTTC; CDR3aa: CASRTGLESSYEQYF
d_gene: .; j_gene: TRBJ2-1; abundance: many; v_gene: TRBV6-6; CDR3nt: TGTGCCAGCACCGAAGGGGGGGGGGCTTACAATGAGCAGTTCTTC; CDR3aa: CASTEGGGAYNEQFF
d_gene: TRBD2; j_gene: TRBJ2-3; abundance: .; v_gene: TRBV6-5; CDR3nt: TGTGCCAGCAGTTACTCGCGATTCAGCGGGAGGGGCACAGATACGCAGTATTTT; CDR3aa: CASSYSRFSGRGTDTQYF
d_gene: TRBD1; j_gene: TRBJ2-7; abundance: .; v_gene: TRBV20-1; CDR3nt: TGCAGTCCAAGGGACAGTAGAGCCTACGAGCAGTACTTC; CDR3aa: CSPRDSRAYEQYF
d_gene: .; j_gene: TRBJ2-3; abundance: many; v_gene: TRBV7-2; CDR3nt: TGTGCCAGCAGCCCCCCGTCCCGAGATACGCAGTATTTT; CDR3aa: CASSPPSRDTQYF
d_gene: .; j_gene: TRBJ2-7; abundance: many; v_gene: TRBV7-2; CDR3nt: TGTGCCAGCAGCTTAATATTGGGGACGGAGCAGTACTTC; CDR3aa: CASSLILGTEQYF
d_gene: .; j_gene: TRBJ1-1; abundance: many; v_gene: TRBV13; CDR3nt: TGTGCCAGCAGCTTAGGGGCCGGTGACACTGAAGCTTTCTTT; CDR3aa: CASSLGAGDTEAFF
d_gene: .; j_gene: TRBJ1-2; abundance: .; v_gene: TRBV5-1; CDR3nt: TGCGCCAGCAGCCAGATGGACAGAATCTATGGCTACACCTTC; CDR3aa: CASSQMDRIYGYTF
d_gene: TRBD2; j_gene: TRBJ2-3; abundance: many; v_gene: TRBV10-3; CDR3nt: TGTGCCATCTCATTTAGAGGGACTAGCGGGACCGTGAGCACAGATACGCAGTATTTT; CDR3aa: CAISFRGTSGTVSTDTQYF
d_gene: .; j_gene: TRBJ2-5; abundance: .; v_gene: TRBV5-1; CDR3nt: TGCGCCAGCAGCTTGGCCTCAGGACTTGGGGCCCAGTACTTC; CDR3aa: CASSLASGLGAQYF
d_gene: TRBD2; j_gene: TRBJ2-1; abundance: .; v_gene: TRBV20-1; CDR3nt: TGCAGTGCTAGGGGGACTAGCGGGAGGGGGCAGTTCTTC; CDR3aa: CSARGTSGRGQFF
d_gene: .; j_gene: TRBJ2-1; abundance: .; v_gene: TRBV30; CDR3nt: TGTGCCTGGAGTTGGGCCGATGAGCAGTTCTTC; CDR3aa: CAWSWADEQFF
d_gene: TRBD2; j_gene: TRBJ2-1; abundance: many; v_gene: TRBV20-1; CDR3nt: TGCAGTGCTAGCAGGGGGACTAGCGGGAGAAATGAGCAGTTCTTC; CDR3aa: CSASRGTSGRNEQFF
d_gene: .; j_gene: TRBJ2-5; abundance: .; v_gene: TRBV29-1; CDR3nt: TGCAGCGTGGACCCGACTGCGGATGAGACCCAGTACTTC; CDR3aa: CSVDPTADETQYF
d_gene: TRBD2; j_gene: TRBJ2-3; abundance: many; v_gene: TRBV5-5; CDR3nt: TGTGCCAGCAGCGGCGGACTAGCGGACACAGATACGCAGTATTTT; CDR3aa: CASSGGLADTDTQYF
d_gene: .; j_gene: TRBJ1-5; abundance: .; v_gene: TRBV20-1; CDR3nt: TGCAGTGCTAGAGAGGGGGCAGGAGGCAATCAGCCCCAGCATTTT; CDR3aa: CSAREGAGGNQPQHF
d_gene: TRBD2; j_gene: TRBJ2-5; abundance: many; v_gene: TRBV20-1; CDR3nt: TGCAGTGCTAGTGGGGGGACTAGAGAGACCCAGTACTTC; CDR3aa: CSASGGTRETQYF
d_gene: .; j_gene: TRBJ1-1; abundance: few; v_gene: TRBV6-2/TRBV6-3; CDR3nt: TGTGCCAGCAGTTACCGGCGGGGCCTGAACACTGAAGCTTTCTTT; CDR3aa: CASSYRRGLNTEAFF
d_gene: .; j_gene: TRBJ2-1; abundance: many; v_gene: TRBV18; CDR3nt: TGTGCCAGCTCACCACCTTCAGAGAAAGTAGGGCAGTTCTTC; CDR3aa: CASSPPSEKVGQFF
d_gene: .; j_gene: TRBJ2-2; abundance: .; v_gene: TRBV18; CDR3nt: TGTGCCAGCTCACCATGGGGGCGGACAGCGAACACCGGGGAGCTGTTTTTT; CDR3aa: CASSPWGRTANTGELFF
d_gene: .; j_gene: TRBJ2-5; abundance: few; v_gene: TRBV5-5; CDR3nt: TGTGCCAGCAGCTTGGTTGGGAAGGGAGAGACCCAGTACTTC; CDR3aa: CASSLVGKGETQYF
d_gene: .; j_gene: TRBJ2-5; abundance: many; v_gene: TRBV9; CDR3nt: TGTGCCAGCAGCGTCTCAGGGGTTATGGAGACCCAGTACTTC; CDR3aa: CASSVSGVMETQYF
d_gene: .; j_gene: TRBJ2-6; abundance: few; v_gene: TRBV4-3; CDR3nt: TGCGCCAGCAGCGCACGAAGGGTCTCTGGGGCCAACGTCCTGACTTTC; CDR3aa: CASSARRVSGANVLTF
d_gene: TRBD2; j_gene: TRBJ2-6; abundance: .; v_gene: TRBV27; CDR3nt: TGTGCCAGCAGTTTCTCCTTTAGGGTTGATAGCGGGACCTCTGGGGCCAACGTCCTGACTTTC; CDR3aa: CASSFSFRVDSGTSGANVLTF
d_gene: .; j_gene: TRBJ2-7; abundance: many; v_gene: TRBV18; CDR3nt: TGTGCCAGCTCACCACCGGGGAACTCCTACGAGCAGTACTTC; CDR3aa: CASSPPGNSYEQYF
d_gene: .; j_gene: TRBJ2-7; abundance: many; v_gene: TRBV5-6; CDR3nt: TGTGCCAGCAGCAACCGGGACGGGACCTACGAGCAGTACTTC; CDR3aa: CASSNRDGTYEQYF
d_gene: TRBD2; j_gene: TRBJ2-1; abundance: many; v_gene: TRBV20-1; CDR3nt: TGCAGTGCCCCAAATAGCGGGAGCCCCTACAATGAGCAGTTCTTC; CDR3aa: CSAPNSGSPYNEQFF
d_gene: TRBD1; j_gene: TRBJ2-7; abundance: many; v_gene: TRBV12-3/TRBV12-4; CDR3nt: TGTGCCAGCAGACGAGGGGGCCTGTACGAGCAGTACTTC; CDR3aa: CASRRGGLYEQYF
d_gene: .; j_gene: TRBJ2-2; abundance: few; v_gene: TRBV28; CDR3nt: TGTGCCAGCAGTTCAGGGCCCTTCAGCACCGGGGAGCTGTTTTTT; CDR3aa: CASSSGPFSTGELFF
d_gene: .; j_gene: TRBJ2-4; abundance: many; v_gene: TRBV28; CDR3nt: TGTGCCAGCAGTTTACGGGATTTTGACATTCAGTACTTC; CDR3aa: CASSLRDFDIQYF
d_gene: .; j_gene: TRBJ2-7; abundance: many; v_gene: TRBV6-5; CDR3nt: TGTGCCAGCAGTACCCGGACACAGGACGAGCAGTACTTC; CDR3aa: CASSTRTQDEQYF
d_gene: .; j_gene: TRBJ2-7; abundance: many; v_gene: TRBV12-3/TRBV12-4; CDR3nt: TGTGCCAGCACCCGATGGGGGCCCGAAGCCCAGTACTTC; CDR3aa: CASTRWGPEAQYF